The sequence of this T cell receptor beta chain was determined in a study of cytomegalovirus exposure and HLA in healthy donors. A multiplex PCR was run with 60 Vbeta primers and 13 Jbeta primers. The repertoire was sequenced with immunoSEQ multiplex PCR; TCRdb's copy has only in-frame clones and lacks some. The data hold some 98,000 clones, with about 80% observed a single time. CDR3 size: 11 residues. Per the germline V gene, CDR1 is KGHSH and CDR2 is LQKENI. V gave up 3 bases and J gave up 7 bases, with 7 bases separating them. The TCR was taken from a man between 18 and 29 years old in good health and CMV-seropositive. The specimen sequenced was PBMCs. This chain joins TRBV18 and TRBJ2-7; D is ambiguous. CDR3 sequence: CASSPAVEQYF. The CDR3 bases are TGTGCCAGCTCACCGGCGGTAGAGCAGTACTTC.